The 6 T cell receptor beta chains below all came from one sample that was sequenced in a study of spatial heterogeneity in lung cancer. TCRdb reanalysed the 5' RACE reads using MiXCR and keeps one entry per CDR3 protein. The sample has 30,000 to 45,000 distinct CDR3 sequences, around 5% seen once. Time point defined: sample taken at primary tumor resection. From tumor, nontumor lung or frozen PBMC, whole RNA was taken unsorted for sequencing. This specimen was PBMCs, taken at surgery. All receptors come from a female donor with early-stage non-small cell lung cancer.

The CDR3 region is CASSYSLYTGELFF. The CDR3 region has the DNA TGTGCCAGCAGTTATTCCCTCTACACCGGGGAGCTGTTTTTT. This sequence joins TRBV6-2 or TRBV6-3 and TRBJ2-2; D not certain. Trimming shortened V by 3 bases and J by 3 bases, and 8 bases separated the two germline ends. Germline V gene sequence: CDR1 MNHEY, CDR2 SVGEGT. The CDR3 has 14 amino acids.

At least ten counts were recorded for this clonotype. This chain joins TRBV28 and TRBJ2-5; 10 bases match TRBD1. This CDR3 region has 14 residues. V gave up 8 bases and J gave up 7 bases; unmatched junction bases: 10. Germline V gives CDR1 MDHEN, CDR2 SYDVKM. The CDR3 is CASGRHGTGVTQYF. The CDR3 coding sequence is TGTGCCAGCGGACGTCATGGGACAGGGGTGACCCAGTACTTC.

This clonotype was seen many times. The chain couples TRBV20-1 to TRBJ1-4; a possible D gene is TRBD1 (5 bases). Germline assignment: CDR1 DFQATT and CDR2 SNEGSKA (reference sequence). This CDR3 is built from 13 residues. The V gene lost 5 bases and the J gene lost 5 bases, with 12 bases spanning the gap. DNA for the CDR3: TGCAGTGCTCGGGGACTGATAAATGAAAAACTGTTTTTT. As protein: CSARGLINEKLFF.

This clonotype was seen ten or more times. This chain joins TRBV20-1 and TRBJ2-7; no firm D call. CDR3 size: 14 residues. V was shortened by 0 bases and J by 0 bases, with 9 bases between the two germline ends. The germline CDR1 and CDR2 sequences are DFQATT and SNEGSKA (reference sequence). CDR3 nucleotides: TGCAGTGCTAGAGATACAGCTTCCTCCTACGAGCAGTACTTC. Translated: CSARDTASSYEQYF.

This clonotype was seen many times. The chain recombines TRBV4-1 with TRBJ2-2; tentatively, D is TRBD1 (6 bases). Germline V gives CDR1 MGHRA, CDR2 YSYEKL. This CDR3 has 15 amino acids. V was clipped by 0 bases and J by 5 bases, with 10 bases between them. The CDR3 spells CASSQETGYTGELFF. CDR3 sequence (DNA): TGCGCCAGCAGCCAAGAGACAGGATATACCGGGGAGCTGTTTTTT.

This clonotype was picked up many times. The chain uses TRBV10-3 and TRBJ2-5, with D possibly matching TRBD2 (6 bases). Deletions cut 4 bases from V and 5 bases from J, with 11 bases between. Germline CDR1 reads ENHRY; CDR2 reads SYGVKD. The CDR3 is made up of 13 amino acids. The CDR3 DNA follows: TGTGCCATCAGTGCTGGACTATCCGAGACCCAGTACTTC. This sequence encodes CAISAGLSETQYF.